The present entry profiles one TCR beta chain with its context. There is no known antigen for this receptor. No clone much larger than this one lies a single base away; base qualities are absent. The CDR3 goes from the cysteine to the phenylalanine over 15 residues. Only the CDR3 DNA is retained, 45 bases long and in frame from the first base. Trimming accounts for 0 bases at V and 3 bases at J, while the number of junction bases matched to no gene is 4. From the germline V gene (reference sequence), CDR1 is MNHEY and CDR2 is SMNVEV. This entry comes from a study of beta chain features in type 1 diabetes (dated by TCRdb to the late 2010s). About the investigation overall: Mean age, gender distribution, total cell number and subset yield were not different between patients and healthy donors. The study compared TCRB repertoires of sorted circulating CD4+ T cell subsets between recently diagnosed type 1 diabetes patients and matched healthy donors. Naive and central memory subsets were obtained from all 30 or so donors, but regulatory and stem cell-like memory subsets were isolated from only 8 patients and about 8 healthy donors. A total of approximately 99,000,000 sorted cells were examined across all samples, and RNA yield correlated strongly with the number of cells per subset. Here is what the overall study found, with its caveats: Because the HLA sub-analyses included only small numbers of individuals, any influence of HLA type on TCRB rearrangement was left unresolved. Shorter templates might have been favored by PCR, but patient and control samples were amplified and corrected together, so both groups would have been affected equally by any skew. Because cDNA was sequenced instead of genomic DNA, highly expressing activated cells could be over-represented, though the groups showed no difference in activation or CD3 levels. Naive, central memory and regulatory TCRB repertoires appeared to be more similar among patients than among healthy donors. Fewer insertions and more nucleotide deletions at VDJ recombination sites were observed in patients with type 1 diabetes, implying thymic rearrangement abnormalities. A moderate but significant shortening of TCRB CDR3 length was observed in type 1 diabetes patients in all four CD4+ subsets.

From each donor, a single peripheral blood sample of 100 to 150 mL on average was drawn into heparinised tubes. A BD FACSAria II was used to sort naive, central memory, regulatory and stem cell-like memory CD4+ T cells with a panel that included CD45RO, CCR7, CD25, CD127, CD95 and CD27. Every sorted population had a purity above 98%. PBMCs were isolated immediately by Lymphoprep density gradient centrifugation and stained directly without culture. So that batch effects would be minimized, each experiment stained and sorted samples in pairs, pairing one healthy donor with one patient. The entire isolated RNA was reverse transcribed using the High Capacity cDNA Reverse Transcription Kit, and thus expressed TCRB transcripts were sequenced. Deep immunoSEQ sequencing was applied to naive, central memory and regulatory T cell samples, giving an average of about 3.4 million total reads per sample. After sorted cells were lysed in RLT buffer, RNA was extracted with DNase-treated RNeasy Micro or Mini kits, with the choice depending on cell number. To prevent cross-contamination, every cell subset was processed on its own, while patient and healthy donor samples were processed together. The immunoSEQ multiplex PCR was used to amplify TCRB sequences from cDNA, generating 87-bp fragments that spanned the CDR3 region. Sequencing of the amplicons was done on the Illumina HiSeq platform. Turning to the authors' computational methods: Synthetic template baselines were used to correct PCR bias computationally, reads within Hamming distance 2 were collapsed, and singletons that could not be merged were discarded. By aligning reads against IMGT, V, D and J genes, CDR3 length, and insertions or deletions at six rearrangement sites were assigned. Clonotype counts were normalized to sorted cell number within each subset before computing true diversity and Gini coefficients with the tcR R package. The overlap coefficient, calculated on TCRB nucleotide sequences, was used to measure repertoire sharing. This is the immuneACCESS table as TCRdb keeps it, with only in-frame sequences that have V and J called. A part of the clones is gone; compared with another copy, unresolved V genes explain less than half, and the rest is unexplained. The V and J calls and clone size are taken from that table; D and trimming were inferred from the DNA. The sample table contains 250,000 or so clones; only one count was recorded for about 26% of them. The ten largest clones take up under 5% of the sample.

This sequence originates from a man aged 25-40 years in good health. Sequenced input: central memory CD4+ T cells from blood. The chain links TRBV27 with TRBJ2-5; 7 nucleotides in the junction match TRBD2. The CDR3 protein sequence reads: CASSLSHSGEETQYF. The sequenced DNA is TGTGCCAGCAGTTTATCTCACAGCGGGGAAGAGACCCAGTACTTC.